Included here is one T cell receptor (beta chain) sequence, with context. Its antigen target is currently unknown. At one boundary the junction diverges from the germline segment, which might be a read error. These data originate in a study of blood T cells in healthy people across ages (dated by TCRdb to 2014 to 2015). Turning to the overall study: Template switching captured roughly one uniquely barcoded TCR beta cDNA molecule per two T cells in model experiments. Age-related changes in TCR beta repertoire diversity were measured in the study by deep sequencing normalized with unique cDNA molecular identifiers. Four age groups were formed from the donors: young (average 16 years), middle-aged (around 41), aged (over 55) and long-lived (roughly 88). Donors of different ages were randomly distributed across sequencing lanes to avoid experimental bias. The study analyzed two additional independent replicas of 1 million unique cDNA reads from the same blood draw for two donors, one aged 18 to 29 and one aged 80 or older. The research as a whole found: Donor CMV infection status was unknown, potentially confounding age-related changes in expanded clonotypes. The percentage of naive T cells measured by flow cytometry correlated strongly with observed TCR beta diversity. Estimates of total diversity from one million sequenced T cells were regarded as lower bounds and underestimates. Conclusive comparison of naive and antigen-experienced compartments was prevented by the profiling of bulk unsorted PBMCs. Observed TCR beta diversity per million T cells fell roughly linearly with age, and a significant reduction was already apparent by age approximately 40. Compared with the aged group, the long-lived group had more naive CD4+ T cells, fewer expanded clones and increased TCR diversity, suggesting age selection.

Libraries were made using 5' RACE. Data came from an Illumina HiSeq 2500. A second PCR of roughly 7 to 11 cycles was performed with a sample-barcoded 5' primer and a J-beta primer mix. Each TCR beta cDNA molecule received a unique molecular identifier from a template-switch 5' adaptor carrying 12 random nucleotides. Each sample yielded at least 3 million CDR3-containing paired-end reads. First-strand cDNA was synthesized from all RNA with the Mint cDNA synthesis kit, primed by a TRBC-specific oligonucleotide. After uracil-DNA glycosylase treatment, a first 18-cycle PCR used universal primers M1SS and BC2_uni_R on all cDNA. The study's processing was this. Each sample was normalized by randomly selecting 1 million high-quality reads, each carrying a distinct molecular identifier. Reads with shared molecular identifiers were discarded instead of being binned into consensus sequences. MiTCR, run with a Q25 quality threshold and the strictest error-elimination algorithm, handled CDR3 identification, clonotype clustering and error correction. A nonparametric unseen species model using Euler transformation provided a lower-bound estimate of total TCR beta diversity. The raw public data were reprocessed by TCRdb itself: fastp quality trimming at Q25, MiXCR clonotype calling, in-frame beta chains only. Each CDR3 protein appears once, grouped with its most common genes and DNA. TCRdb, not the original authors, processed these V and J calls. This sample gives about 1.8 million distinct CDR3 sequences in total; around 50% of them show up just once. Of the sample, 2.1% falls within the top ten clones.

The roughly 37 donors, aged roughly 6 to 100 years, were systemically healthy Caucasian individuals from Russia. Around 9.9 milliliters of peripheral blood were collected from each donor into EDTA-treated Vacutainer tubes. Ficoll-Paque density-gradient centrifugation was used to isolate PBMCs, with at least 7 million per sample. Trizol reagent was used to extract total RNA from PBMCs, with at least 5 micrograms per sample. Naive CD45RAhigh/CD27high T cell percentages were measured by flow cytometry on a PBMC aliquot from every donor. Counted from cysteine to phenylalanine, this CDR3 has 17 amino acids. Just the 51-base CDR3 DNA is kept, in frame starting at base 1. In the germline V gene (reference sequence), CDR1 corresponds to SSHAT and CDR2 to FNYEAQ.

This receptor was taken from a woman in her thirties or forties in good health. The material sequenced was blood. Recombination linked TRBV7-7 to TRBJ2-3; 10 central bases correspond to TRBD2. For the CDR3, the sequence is CASSLAAGLAGEDTQYF. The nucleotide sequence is TGTGCTAGCAGCTTAGCGGCTGGTCTAGCGGGGGAAGATACGCAGTATTTT.